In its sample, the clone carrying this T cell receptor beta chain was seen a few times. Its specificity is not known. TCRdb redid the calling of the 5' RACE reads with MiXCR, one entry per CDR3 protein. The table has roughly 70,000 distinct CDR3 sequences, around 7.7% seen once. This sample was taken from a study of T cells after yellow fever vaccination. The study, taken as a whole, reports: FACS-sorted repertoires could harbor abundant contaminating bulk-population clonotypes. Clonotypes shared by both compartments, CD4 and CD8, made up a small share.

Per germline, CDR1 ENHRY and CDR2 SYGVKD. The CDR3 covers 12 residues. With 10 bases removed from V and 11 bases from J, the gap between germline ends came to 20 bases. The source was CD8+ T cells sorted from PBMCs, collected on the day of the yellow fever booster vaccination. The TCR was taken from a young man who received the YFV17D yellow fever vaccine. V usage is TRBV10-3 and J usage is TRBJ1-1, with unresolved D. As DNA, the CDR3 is TGTGCCACCCTAGGCACGGTTGAAGGGGCTTTCTTT. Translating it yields CATLGTVEGAFF.